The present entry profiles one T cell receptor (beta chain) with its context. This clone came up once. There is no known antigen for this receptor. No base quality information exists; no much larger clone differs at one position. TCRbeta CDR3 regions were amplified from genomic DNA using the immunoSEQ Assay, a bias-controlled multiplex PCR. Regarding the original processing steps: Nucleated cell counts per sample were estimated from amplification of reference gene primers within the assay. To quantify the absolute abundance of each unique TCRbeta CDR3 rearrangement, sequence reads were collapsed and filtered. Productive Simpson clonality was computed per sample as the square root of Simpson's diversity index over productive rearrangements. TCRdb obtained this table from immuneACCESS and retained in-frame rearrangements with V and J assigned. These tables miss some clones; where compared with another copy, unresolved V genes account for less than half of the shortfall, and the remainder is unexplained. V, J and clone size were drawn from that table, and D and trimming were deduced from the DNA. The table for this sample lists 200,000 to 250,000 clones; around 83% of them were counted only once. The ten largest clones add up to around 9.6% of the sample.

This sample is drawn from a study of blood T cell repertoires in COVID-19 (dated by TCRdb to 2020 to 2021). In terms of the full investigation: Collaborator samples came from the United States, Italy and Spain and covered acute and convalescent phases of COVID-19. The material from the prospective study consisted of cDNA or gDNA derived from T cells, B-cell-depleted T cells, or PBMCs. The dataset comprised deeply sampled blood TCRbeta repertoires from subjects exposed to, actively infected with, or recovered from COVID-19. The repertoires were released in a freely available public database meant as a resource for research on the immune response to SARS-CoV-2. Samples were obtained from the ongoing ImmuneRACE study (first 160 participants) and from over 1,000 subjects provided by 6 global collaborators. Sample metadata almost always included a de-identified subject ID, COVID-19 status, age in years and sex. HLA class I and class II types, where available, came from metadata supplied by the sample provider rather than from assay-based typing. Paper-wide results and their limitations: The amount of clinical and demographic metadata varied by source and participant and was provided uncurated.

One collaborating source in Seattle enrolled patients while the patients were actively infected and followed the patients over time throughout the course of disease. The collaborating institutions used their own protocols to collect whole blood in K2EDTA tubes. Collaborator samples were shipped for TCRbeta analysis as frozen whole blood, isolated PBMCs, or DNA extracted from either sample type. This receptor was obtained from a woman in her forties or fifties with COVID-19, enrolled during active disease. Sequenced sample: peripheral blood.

For the CDR3, the sequence is CASSSSGTGLDEQYV. The DNA sequence is TGTGCCAGCAGTTCCTCCGGGACAGGGCTCGACGAGCAGTACGTC. In this chain, TRBV28 is recombined with TRBJ2-7, and 9 junctional nucleotides match TRBD1. The CDR3 holds 15 amino acids from the cysteine to the valine. Of all the DNA, just the CDR3 is kept, 45 bases in frame from base 1. The V end gives up 4 bases and the J end 5 bases, leaving 9 bases in the junction not matched to a gene. The germline V gene yields MDHEN for CDR1 and SYDVKM for CDR2.